The 18 T cell receptor beta chains below all came from one sample that was sequenced in a study of blood T cell repertoires in COVID-19. Sequencing used immunoSEQ multiplex PCR; TCRdb keeps in-frame clones, though not all of them. The sample records about 520,000 clones, approximately 83% being singletons. Sequencing was carried out using peripheral blood. These receptors originate from a human donor in a cohort sampled during active COVID-19.

V and J are TRBV4-3 and TRBJ2-3; no definite D call. Trimming stripped 0 bases from V and 2 bases from J, with 9 bases between. This CDR3 is built from 15 residues. The V gene's germline CDR1 is LGHNA and CDR2 YSLEER. The CDR3 coding sequence is TGCGCCAGCAGCCAAGATGGCTCCCTCACAGATACGCAGTATTTT. Residues: CASSQDGSLTDTQYF.

The genes are TRBV6-5 and TRBJ1-4; the match to TRBD1 covers 9 bases. V dropped 6 bases and J dropped 8; count of bases not matched to a gene: 7. CDR1 is MNHEY and CDR2 is SVGAGI in the germline V gene. This CDR3 is built from 14 residues. The CDR3 loop reads CASSTGQGVEKLFF. The CDR3 DNA sequence: TGTGCCAGCAGCACGGGACAGGGCGTGGAAAAACTGTTTTTT.

The chain uses TRBV29-1 and TRBJ2-7, with TRBD1 identical over 9 bases. The CDR3 contains 14 residues. V trimming: 1 base; J trimming: 4 bases; junction bases outside the gene matches: 5. The germline CDR1 and CDR2 sequences are SQVTM and ANQGSEA. The chain's CDR3 is CSVEATGQGYEQYF. The CDR3 DNA reads as TGCAGCGTTGAAGCCACGGGACAGGGTTACGAGCAGTACTTC.

V and J are TRBV5-4 and TRBJ1-1; 9 bases fit TRBD1. Germline trimming cut 4 bases from V and 0 bases from J; bases unmatched to any gene: 10. CDR3 size: 17 residues. Germline V CDR1 and CDR2: SGHNT, YYREEE (reference sequence). The CDR3 protein is CASSRGQGVGMNTEAFF. The CDR3 DNA follows: TGTGCCAGCAGCAGGGGACAGGGAGTAGGTATGAACACTGAAGCTTTCTTT.

The V and J genes are TRBV5-1 and TRBJ2-1; TRBD2 agrees at 14 bases. Unmatched junction bases numbered 10, after V lost 4 bases and J lost 7 bases. CDR1 is SGHRS and CDR2 is YFSETQ in the germline V gene. The CDR3 is 17 amino acids. CDR3 nucleotide sequence: TGCGCCAGCAGCGAGACTAGCGGGAGGGCCCTGGGGAATGAGCAGTTCTTC. Translation gives CASSETSGRALGNEQFF. Based on the CDR3 plus reference TRBV5-1 and TRBJ2-1, the full variable domain is KAGVTQTPRYLIKTRGQQVTLSCSPISGHRSVSWYQQTPGQGLQFLFEYFSETQRNKGNFPGRFSGRQFSNSRSEMNVSTLELGDSALYLCASSETSGRALGNEQFFGPGTRLTVL.

V usage is TRBV7-8 and J usage is TRBJ2-7; tentative D call: TRBD2 (5 bases). The germline gives CDR1 SGHVS, CDR2 FQNEAQ. Trimming removed 1 base at V and 1 base at J, with 5 bases between. The CDR3 runs 13 residues. CDR3 residues: CASSLGRSYEQYF. DNA of the CDR3: TGTGCCAGCAGCTTAGGGAGGTCCTACGAGCAGTACTTC.

Only a few counts were recorded for this clone. The chain joins TRBV9 to TRBJ1-2; the match to TRBD1 covers 7 bases. V lost 2 bases to trimming and J lost 5 bases; unmatched junction nucleotides: 6. The CDR3 consists of 14 residues. The germline V gene encodes CDR1 SGDLS and CDR2 YYNGEE. CDR3 coding DNA: TGTGCCAGCAGCGTGTCGCAGGGGGTGTATGGCTACACCTTC. Its translation: CASSVSQGVYGYTF.

The chain links TRBV30 to TRBJ1-1; 8 positions agree with TRBD1. Germline CDR1 GTSNPN, CDR2 SVGIG (reference sequence). After removal of 5 bases from V and 5 bases from J, the junction contained 10 bases not matched to a gene. The CDR3 sequence is 14 residues long. CDR3 region: CAWGGGQGITEAFF. CDR3 coding DNA: TGTGCCTGGGGGGGAGGACAGGGTATAACTGAAGCTTTCTTT.

The V gene is TRBV28, the J gene TRBJ1-5; the D is unclear. V gave up 3 bases and J gave up 4 bases, with 13 bases separating them. The CDR3 consists of 15 residues. CDR1 is MDHEN and CDR2 is SYDVKM in the germline V gene. The CDR3 DNA reads TGTGCCAGCAGTTTTCCGGGTACCCAAAATCAGCCCCAGCATTTT. It codes for CASSFPGTQNQPQHF.

The CDR3 region has the DNA TGTGCCAGCACTCGACAGGGTGATAATGAAAAACTGTTTTTT. Translation: CASTRQGDNEKLFF. The chain carries TRBV18 and TRBJ1-4; 7 bases align to TRBD1. Germline loops: CDR1 KGHSH, CDR2 LQKENI. The V segment lost 8 bases and the J segment 4 bases; nucleotides outside the gene matches: 7. This CDR3 has 14 amino acids.

V usage is TRBV4-2 and J usage is TRBJ1-5; 8 bases agree with TRBD1. The V and J ends lost 5 bases and 6 bases, in that order; junction bases with no gene match: 9. The CDR3 length is 15 residues. Germline CDR1 reads LGHNA; CDR2 reads YNFKEQ. The CDR3, as DNA: TGTGCCAGCAGCTCCGGGACAGGATTATCTCAGCCCCAGCATTTT. It translates to CASSSGTGLSQPQHF.

The CDR3 bases are TGTGCCAGCACAAAACCCCTAGCGGGAGAAGGGTACAATGAGCAGTTCTTC. As protein: CASTKPLAGEGYNEQFF. The V call is TRBV5-4, the J call TRBJ2-1; 10 bases fit TRBD2. CDR1 is SGHNT, CDR2 YYREEE, per germline (reference sequence). The ends lost 6 bases at V and 4 bases at J; junction bases unmatched: 13. CDR3 length: 17 amino acids.

The chain has TRBV29-1 and TRBJ1-2; TRBD1 aligns across 8 bases. The ends lost 5 bases at V and 2 bases at J; junction bases unmatched: 4. Germline V gene data show CDR1 as SQVTM and CDR2 as ANQGSEA. The CDR3 contains 13 residues. In DNA, the CDR3 is TGCAGCGTTCTGGGACAGGCGAACTATGGCTACACCTTC. It encodes CSVLGQANYGYTF. Full variable domain (rest looked up from reference TRBV29-1 and TRBJ1-2): SAVISQKPSRDICQRGTSLTIQCQVDSQVTMMFWYRQQPGQSLTLIATANQGSEATYESGFVIDKFPISRPNLTFSTLTVSNMSPEDSSIYLCSVLGQANYGYTFGSGTRLTVV.

The chain recombines TRBV6-5 with TRBJ2-3, with D tentatively TRBD2 (5 bases). The CDR3 loop spans 14 amino acids. Trimming removed 1 base from V and 1 base from J, with 6 bases in between. CDR1 is MNHEY and CDR2 is SVGAGI in the germline V gene. CDR3 amino acids: CASSYLGGTDTQYF. CDR3 DNA sequence: TGTGCCAGCAGTTACTTGGGAGGCACAGATACGCAGTATTTT.

In DNA, the CDR3 is TGTGCCAGCAGACCCTCCGGGACAGATACGCAGTATTTT. Its translation: CASRPSGTDTQYF. V usage is TRBV12-3 or TRBV12-4 and J usage is TRBJ2-3; D not certain. The germline V and J ends were trimmed by 6 bases and 3 bases, with 10 bases remaining between them. The CDR3 loop spans 13 amino acids.

The chain joins TRBV4-2 to TRBJ1-6; the D is unclear. The V gene's germline CDR1 is LGHNA and CDR2 YNFKEQ. Trimming pared 2 bases from V and 3 bases from J, leaving 14 bases between. The CDR3 sequence is 17 residues long. CDR3: CASSQRRKGGYNSPLHF. In DNA form, the CDR3 reads TGTGCCAGCAGCCAACGGAGGAAGGGAGGCTATAATTCACCCCTCCACTTT.

The chain joins TRBV25-1 to TRBJ2-7; TRBD1 aligns across 9 bases. The CDR3 consists of 15 residues. Germline V CDR1 and CDR2: MGHDK, SYGVNS. The V gene end was trimmed by 1 base and the J gene end by 5 bases; junction bases not matched to a gene: 6. Here the CDR3 reads CASSESGTGLNEQYF. The CDR3 region has the DNA TGTGCCAGCAGTGAATCCGGGACAGGGCTGAACGAGCAGTACTTC.

This clone has a single count. This chain connects TRBV28 to TRBJ2-7; possibly TRBD2 for D (6 bases). V lost 4 bases and J 13 bases, leaving 14 bases between the germline ends. This CDR3 is built from 11 residues. Germline V lookup: CDR1 MDHEN, CDR2 SYDVKM. This chain's CDR3 is CASSSGEIYYF. In DNA, the CDR3 is TGTGCCAGCAGTTCGGGAGAAATATATTACTTC.